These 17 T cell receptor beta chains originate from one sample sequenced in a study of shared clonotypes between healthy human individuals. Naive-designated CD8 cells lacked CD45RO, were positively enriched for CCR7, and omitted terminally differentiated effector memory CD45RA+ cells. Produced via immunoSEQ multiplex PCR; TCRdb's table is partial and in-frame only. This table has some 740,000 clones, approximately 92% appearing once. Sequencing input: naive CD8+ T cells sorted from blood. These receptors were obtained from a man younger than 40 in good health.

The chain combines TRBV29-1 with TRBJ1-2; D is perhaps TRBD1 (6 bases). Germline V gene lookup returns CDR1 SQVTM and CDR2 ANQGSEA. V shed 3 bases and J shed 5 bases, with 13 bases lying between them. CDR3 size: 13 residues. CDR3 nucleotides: TGCAGCGTTGACGCTGGACAGCTATATGGCTACACCTTC. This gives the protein CSVDAGQLYGYTF.

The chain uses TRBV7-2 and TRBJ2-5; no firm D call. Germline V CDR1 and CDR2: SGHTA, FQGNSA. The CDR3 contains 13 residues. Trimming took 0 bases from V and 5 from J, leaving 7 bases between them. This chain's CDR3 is CASSLAGPETQYF. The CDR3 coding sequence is TGTGCCAGCAGCTTAGCGGGTCCGGAGACCCAGTACTTC.

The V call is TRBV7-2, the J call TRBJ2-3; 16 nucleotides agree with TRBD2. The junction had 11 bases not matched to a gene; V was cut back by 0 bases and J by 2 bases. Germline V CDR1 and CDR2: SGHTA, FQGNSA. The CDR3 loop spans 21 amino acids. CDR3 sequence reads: CASSLAISGTSGRDITDTQYF. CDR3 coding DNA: TGTGCCAGCAGCTTAGCCATTAGCGGGACTAGCGGGAGGGACATCACAGATACGCAGTATTTT.

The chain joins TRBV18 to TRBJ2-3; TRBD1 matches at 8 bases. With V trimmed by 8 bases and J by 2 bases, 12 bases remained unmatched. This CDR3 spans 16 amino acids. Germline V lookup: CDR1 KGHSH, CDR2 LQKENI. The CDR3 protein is CASSRDRRRDTDTQYF. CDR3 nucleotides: TGTGCCAGCAGCCGGGACAGGCGACGTGACACAGATACGCAGTATTTT.

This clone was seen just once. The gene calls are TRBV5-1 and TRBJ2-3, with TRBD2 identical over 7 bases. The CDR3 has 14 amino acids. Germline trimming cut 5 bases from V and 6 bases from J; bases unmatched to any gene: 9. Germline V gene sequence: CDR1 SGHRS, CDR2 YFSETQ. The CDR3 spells CASSSSGLRDTQYF. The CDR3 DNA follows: TGCGCCAGCAGTAGTAGCGGGCTAAGGGATACGCAGTATTTT.

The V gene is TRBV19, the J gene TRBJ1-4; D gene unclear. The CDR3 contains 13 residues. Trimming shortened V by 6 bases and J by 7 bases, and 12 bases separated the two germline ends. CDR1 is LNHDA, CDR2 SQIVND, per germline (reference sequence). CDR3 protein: CASSPEGFEKLFF. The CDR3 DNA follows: TGTGCCAGTAGCCCAGAGGGTTTTGAAAAACTGTTTTTT.

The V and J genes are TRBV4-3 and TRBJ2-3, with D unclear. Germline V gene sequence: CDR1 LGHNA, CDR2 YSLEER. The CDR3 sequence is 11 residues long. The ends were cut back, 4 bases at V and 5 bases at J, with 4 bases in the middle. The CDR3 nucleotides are TGCGCCAGCAGCCTTCTAGATACGCAGTATTTT. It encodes CASSLLDTQYF.

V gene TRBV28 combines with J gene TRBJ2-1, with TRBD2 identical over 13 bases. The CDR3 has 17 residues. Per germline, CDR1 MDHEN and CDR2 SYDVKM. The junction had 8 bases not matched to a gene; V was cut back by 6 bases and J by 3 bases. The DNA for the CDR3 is TGTGCCAGCAGCCTCACTCGGACTAGCGGGAGCTACAATGAGCAGTTCTTC. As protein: CASSLTRTSGSYNEQFF. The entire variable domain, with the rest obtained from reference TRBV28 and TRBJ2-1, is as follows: DVKVTQSSRYLVKRTGEKVFLECVQDMDHENMFWYRQDPGLGLRLIYFSYDVKMKEKGDIPEGYSVSREKKERFSLILESASTNQTSMYLCASSLTRTSGSYNEQFFGPGTRLTVL.

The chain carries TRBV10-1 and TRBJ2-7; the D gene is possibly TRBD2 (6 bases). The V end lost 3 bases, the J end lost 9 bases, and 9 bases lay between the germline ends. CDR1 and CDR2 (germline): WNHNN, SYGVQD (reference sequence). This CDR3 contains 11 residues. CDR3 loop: CASSDGGLQYF. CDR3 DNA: TGCGCCAGCAGTGATGGGGGGTTGCAGTACTTC.

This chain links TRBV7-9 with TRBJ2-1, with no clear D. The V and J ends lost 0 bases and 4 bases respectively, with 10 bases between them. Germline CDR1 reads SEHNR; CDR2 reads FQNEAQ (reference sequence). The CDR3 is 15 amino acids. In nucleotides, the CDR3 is TGTGCCAGCAGCTTAGCTAGCAGCGTTTACAATGAGCAGTTCTTC. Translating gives CASSLASSVYNEQFF.

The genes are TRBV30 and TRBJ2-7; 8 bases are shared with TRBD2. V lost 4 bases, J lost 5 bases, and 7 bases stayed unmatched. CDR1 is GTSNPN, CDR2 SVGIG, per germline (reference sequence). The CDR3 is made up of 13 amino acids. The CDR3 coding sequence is TGTGCCTGGAATAGCGGGAATGTGAACGAGCAGTACTTC. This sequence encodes CAWNSGNVNEQYF. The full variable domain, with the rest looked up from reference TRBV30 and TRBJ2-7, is SQTIHQWPATLVQPVGSPLSLECTVEGTSNPNLYWYRQAAGRGLQLLFYSVGIGQISSEVPQNLSASRPQDRQFILSSKKLLLSDSGFYLCAWNSGNVNEQYFGPGTRLTVT.

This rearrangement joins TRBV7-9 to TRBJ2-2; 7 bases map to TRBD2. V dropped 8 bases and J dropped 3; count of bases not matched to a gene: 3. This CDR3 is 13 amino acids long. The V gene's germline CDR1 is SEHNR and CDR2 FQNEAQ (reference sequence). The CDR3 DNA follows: TGTGCCAGCGGGAGCGGGGACACCGGGGAGCTGTTTTTT. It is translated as CASGSGDTGELFF.

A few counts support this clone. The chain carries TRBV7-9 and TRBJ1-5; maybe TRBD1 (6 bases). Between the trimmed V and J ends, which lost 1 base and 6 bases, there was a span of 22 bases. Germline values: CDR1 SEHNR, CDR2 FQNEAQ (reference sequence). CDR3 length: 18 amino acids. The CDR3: CASSLGMTQGTPGQPQHF. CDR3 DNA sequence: TGTGCCAGCAGCTTAGGGATGACTCAGGGGACCCCGGGTCAGCCCCAGCATTTT.

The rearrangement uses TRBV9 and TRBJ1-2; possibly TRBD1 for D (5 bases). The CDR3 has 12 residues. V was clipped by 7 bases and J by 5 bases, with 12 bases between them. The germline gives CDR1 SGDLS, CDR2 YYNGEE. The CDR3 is CASGGGIYGYTF. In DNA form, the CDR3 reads TGTGCCAGCGGGGGTGGGATATATGGCTACACCTTC.

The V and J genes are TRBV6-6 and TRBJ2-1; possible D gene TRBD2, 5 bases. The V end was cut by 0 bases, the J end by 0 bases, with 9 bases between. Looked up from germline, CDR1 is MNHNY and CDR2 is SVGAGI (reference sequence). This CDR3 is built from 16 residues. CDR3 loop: CASSYSAEASYNEQFF. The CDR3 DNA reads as TGTGCCAGCAGTTACTCTGCGGAGGCCTCCTACAATGAGCAGTTCTTC.

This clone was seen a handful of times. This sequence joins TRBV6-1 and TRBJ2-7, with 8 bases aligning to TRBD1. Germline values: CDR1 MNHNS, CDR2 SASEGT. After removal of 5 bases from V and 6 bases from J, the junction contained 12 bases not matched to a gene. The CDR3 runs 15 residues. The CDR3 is CASSNRDRSIGEQYF. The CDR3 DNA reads TGTGCCAGCAGTAACAGGGACAGGTCTATTGGCGAGCAGTACTTC.

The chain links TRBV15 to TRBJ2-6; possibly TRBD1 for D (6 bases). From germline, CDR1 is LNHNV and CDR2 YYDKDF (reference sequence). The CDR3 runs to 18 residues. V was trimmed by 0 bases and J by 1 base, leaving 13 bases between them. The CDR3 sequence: CATSRDTGSASGANVLTF. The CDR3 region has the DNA TGTGCCACCAGCAGAGATACAGGGTCAGCGTCTGGGGCCAACGTCCTGACTTTC.